The 21 T cell receptor beta chains reported below all come from one sample, sequenced in a study of identical twins. Each CDR3 protein is one row after TCRdb ran MiXCR on the 5' RACE reads. The profile shows 200,000 to 250,000 distinct CDR3 sequences, roughly a tenth of them singletons. The sample was memory T cells sorted from blood. The receptors here all came from a man between 45 and 60 years old in good health.

This clonotype appeared many times. The chain combines TRBV20-1 with TRBJ2-3; D possibly uses TRBD1 or TRBD2 (5 bases each). Trimming took 4 bases from V and 2 from J, leaving 22 bases between them. Germline-derived CDR1 and CDR2 are DFQATT and SNEGSKA (reference sequence). CDR3 size: 17 residues. The CDR3, as DNA: TGCAGTGCTACCCCACTAGTAGCCCAGGGTATCACAGATACGCAGTATTTT. Its translation is CSATPLVAQGITDTQYF.

This clonotype has just a few counts. V is TRBV18 and J is TRBJ2-2; D is unresolved. V was trimmed by 2 bases and J by 2 bases, leaving 9 bases between them. The CDR3 sequence is 15 residues long. Germline CDR1 KGHSH, CDR2 LQKENI. CDR3 nucleotides: TGTGCCAGCTCACCAAGGGAATTCAACACCGGGGAGCTGTTTTTT. It encodes CASSPREFNTGELFF.

This clonotype was detected ten times or more. V and J are TRBV30 and TRBJ1-6, with TRBD1 matching 10 bases. Germline V gene lookup returns CDR1 GTSNPN and CDR2 SVGIG (reference sequence). The CDR3 is made up of 15 amino acids. V lost 3 bases to trimming and J lost 7 bases; unmatched junction nucleotides: 6. The CDR3 sequence: CAWRDTGQGNSPLHF. CDR3 sequence (DNA): TGTGCCTGGAGGGATACGGGACAGGGGAATTCACCCCTCCACTTT.

This clonotype was seen at least ten times. This chain connects TRBV4-1 to TRBJ1-1; D possibly corresponds to TRBD1 (6 bases). Germline CDR1 and CDR2: MGHRA and YSYEKL. The CDR3 extends over 15 amino acids. With 0 bases removed from V and 1 base from J, the gap between germline ends came to 9 bases. The CDR3 loop reads CASSQEPTGNTEAFF. The CDR3 nucleotides read TGCGCCAGCAGCCAAGAGCCGACAGGGAACACTGAAGCTTTCTTT.

This clonotype has ten or more counts. The rearrangement uses TRBV7-9 and TRBJ1-1; D not resolved. Trimming took 1 base from V and 1 from J, leaving 10 bases between them. The CDR3 totals 15 residues. Germline CDR1 is SEHNR and CDR2 is FQNEAQ (reference sequence). The CDR3 coding sequence is TGTGCCAGCAGCTTAGTTGGACGAGGGAACACTGAAGCTTTCTTT. It encodes CASSLVGRGNTEAFF.

In this sample, this clonotype turned up once. The V and J genes are TRBV7-2 and TRBJ2-5, with a weak D call TRBD1 (5 bases). V lost 5 bases and J lost 5, with 15 bases in between. The CDR3 sequence is 14 residues long. Germline loops: CDR1 SGHTA, CDR2 FQGNSA. CDR3 sequence (DNA): TGTGCCAGCAGCCTGAATAAGGGGAAGGAGACCCAGTACTTC. It codes for CASSLNKGKETQYF.

Turning to this clonotype: One junction end does not reproduce the germline sequence, and a read error may be involved. The chain couples TRBV12-3 or TRBV12-4 to TRBJ1-2; D not resolved. The CDR3 extends over 11 amino acids. The CDR3 region has the DNA TGTGCCAGCAGTCCGAAAGGCGGGCTCTTCTTC. Protein product: CASSPKGGLFF.

This clonotype was seen many times. This chain uses TRBV9 with TRBJ2-7, with D unclear. The CDR3 is 15 amino acids. Germline V gene lookup returns CDR1 SGDLS and CDR2 YYNGEE. V lost 0 bases to trimming and J lost 0 bases, with 10 bases between them. CDR3 nucleotides: TGTGCCAGCAGCGTAGGTACGCTAACCTCCTACGAGCAGTACTTC. It codes for CASSVGTLTSYEQYF.

This clonotype showed up just a few times. The chain is built from TRBV27 and TRBJ2-4; TRBD1 aligns across 9 bases. The germline gives CDR1 MNHEY, CDR2 SMNVEV (reference sequence). The CDR3 length is 18 residues. The V and J ends lost 8 bases and 1 base, in that order; junction bases with no gene match: 15. The CDR3 DNA reads TGTGCCAGCTCTCCGGGACAGGGAAAGAGAGGGGCCAAAAACATTCAGTACTTC. Protein sequence: CASSPGQGKRGAKNIQYF.

This clonotype was recorded at least ten times. V usage is TRBV5-1 and J usage is TRBJ1-6; D may be TRBD1 (6 bases). The CDR3 totals 13 residues. Germline lookup yields CDR1 SGHRS and CDR2 YFSETQ. Deletions cut 4 bases from V and 8 bases from J, with 10 bases between. The CDR3 region is CASSRNRDSPLHF. Here the CDR3 DNA reads TGCGCCAGCAGCCGGAACAGGGATTCACCCCTCCACTTT.

This clonotype turned up a few times. Here the CDR3 DNA reads TGTGCCAGCAGCTTAGCGTTCGGGGATGAGCAGTTCTTC. Protein sequence: CASSLAFGDEQFF. The chain combines TRBV7-2 with TRBJ2-1; D perhaps matches TRBD2 (5 bases). The germline V gene has CDR1 SGHTA and CDR2 FQGNSA. Trimming removed 0 bases from V and 8 bases from J, with 8 bases in between. This CDR3 has 13 residues.

V usage is TRBV20-1 and J usage is TRBJ2-3; unclear D gene. The germline V gene encodes CDR1 DFQATT and CDR2 SNEGSKA (reference sequence). Trimming took off 1 base at V and 0 bases at J, with 5 bases between the two ends. CDR3 length: 13 amino acids. The CDR3 loop reads CSARGPSTDTQYF. CDR3 DNA: TGCAGTGCTAGAGGGCCAAGCACAGATACGCAGTATTTT.

The chain joins TRBV10-3 to TRBJ2-5; the match to TRBD2 covers 10 bases. Germline lookup yields CDR1 ENHRY and CDR2 SYGVKD. CDR3 length: 16 amino acids. After removal of 4 bases from V and 2 bases from J, the junction contained 7 bases not matched to a gene. The CDR3 loop reads CAISARLAGSQETQYF. The CDR3 DNA reads TGTGCCATCAGTGCTAGACTAGCGGGCTCTCAAGAGACCCAGTACTTC.

The J gene is TRBJ2-7, the V gene TRBV20-1; D might be TRBD2 (6 bases). V lost 6 bases to trimming and J lost 0 bases, with 18 bases between them. In germline, CDR1 is DFQATT, CDR2 SNEGSKA (reference sequence). The CDR3 length is 15 residues. This CDR3 reads CSAPNTGGDSYEQYF. The CDR3 coding sequence is TGCAGTGCCCCAAATACGGGCGGGGACTCCTACGAGCAGTACTTC.

This clonotype turned up a few times. The chain employs TRBV4-1 and TRBJ2-2, with 9 nucleotides matching TRBD1. There are 16 residues in the CDR3. V dropped 7 bases and J dropped 4; count of bases not matched to a gene: 10. CDR1 is MGHRA and CDR2 is YSYEKL in the germline V gene. The CDR3 DNA follows: TGCGCCAGCAACCCAGGGGACAGGGTCGGCACCGGGGAGCTGTTTTTT. Protein: CASNPGDRVGTGELFF.

J is TRBJ1-1 and V is TRBV5-1; maybe TRBD1 (6 bases). Germline V lookup: CDR1 SGHRS, CDR2 YFSETQ. V was pared by 5 bases and J by 5 bases, with 13 bases between. This CDR3 spans 13 amino acids. CDR3 residues: CASSRLGGTEAFF. The CDR3 nucleotides read TGCGCCAGCAGTCGATTAGGGGGAACTGAAGCTTTCTTT. Variable domain in full (rest from reference TRBV5-1 and TRBJ1-1): KAGVTQTPRYLIKTRGQQVTLSCSPISGHRSVSWYQQTPGQGLQFLFEYFSETQRNKGNFPGRFSGRQFSNSRSEMNVSTLELGDSALYLCASSRLGGTEAFFGQGTRLTVV.

This clonotype was observed a handful of times. The rearrangement joins TRBV10-3 to TRBJ2-7; D uncertain. Per germline, CDR1 ENHRY and CDR2 SYGVKD. Deletions cut 4 bases from V and 6 bases from J, with 7 bases between. CDR3 size: 11 residues. The CDR3 nucleotides are TGTGCCATCAGTGCCAGTATCGAGCAGTACTTC. It translates to CAISASIEQYF.

This clonotype was seen more than once but under ten times. V usage is TRBV10-3 and J usage is TRBJ2-7; D not resolved. Trimming shortened V by 0 bases and J by 4 bases, and 10 bases separated the two germline ends. This CDR3 spans 14 amino acids. CDR1 is ENHRY, CDR2 SYGVKD, per germline. DNA of the CDR3: TGTGCCATCAGTGAGTCCGACGGAAGATACGAGCAGTACTTC. The encoded protein is CAISESDGRYEQYF.

This chain links TRBV5-6 with TRBJ2-7, with D uncertain. This CDR3 has 13 residues. Germline CDR1 is SGHDT and CDR2 is YYEEEE. V was clipped by 1 base and J by 4 bases, with 9 bases between them. CDR3 nucleotide sequence: TGTGCCAGCAGCTTGCACGGGCGTTACGAGCAGTACTTC. Encoded protein: CASSLHGRYEQYF.

In this sample, this clonotype turned up many times. The chain has TRBV24-1 and TRBJ1-5; D call uncertain. Germline-derived CDR1 and CDR2 are KGHDR and SFDVKD. CDR3 length: 14 amino acids. V dropped 8 bases and J dropped 3 bases, with 13 bases sitting between them. Here the CDR3 DNA reads TGTGCCACCAATGCCGGGCTCCACAATCAGCCCCAGCATTTT. Residues: CATNAGLHNQPQHF.

The chain employs TRBV19 and TRBJ2-2; no clear D gene. Trimming shortened V by 3 bases and J by 5 bases, and 10 bases separated the two germline ends. Germline V gene sequence: CDR1 LNHDA, CDR2 SQIVND (reference sequence). CDR3 length equals 14 residues. The CDR3 coding sequence is TGTGCCAGTAGTATTAATACGGGTACCGGGGAGCTGTTTTTT. As protein: CASSINTGTGELFF.